This section outlines one T cell receptor (beta chain) sequence together with its context. The antigen is not known. Sequence data for DNA of cultured CD4+ T cells were generated by the Oncomine TCR Beta short-read assay. TCRdb reprocessed the PCR reads with MiXCR, giving one entry per CDR3 protein. The sample has about 15,000 distinct CDR3 sequences, about 42% seen once; the top ten hold more than 20%. Looked up from germline, CDR1 is SNHLY and CDR2 is FYNNEI. This CDR3 has 15 amino acids. The V end was cut by 0 bases, the J end by 14 bases, with 17 bases between. The data are from a study of vaccination and CD4 T cells after COVID-19. The sample's treatment: roughly 10-day PBMC culture with coronavirus spike peptide pools or control peptides (ViraFEST assay). Replacement of half the medium with fresh IL-2 medium took place on days 3 and 7.

The V call is TRBV2, the J call TRBJ1-6; D may be TRBD1 (5 bases). This TCR derives from a human donor with COVID-19. The sequenced sample consisted of cultured CD4+ T cells from blood. CDR3 coding DNA: TGTGCCAGCAGTGAAGCGCAGGGCCAACGGGGGGCCCTCCACTTT. This translates into CASSEAQGQRGALHF.